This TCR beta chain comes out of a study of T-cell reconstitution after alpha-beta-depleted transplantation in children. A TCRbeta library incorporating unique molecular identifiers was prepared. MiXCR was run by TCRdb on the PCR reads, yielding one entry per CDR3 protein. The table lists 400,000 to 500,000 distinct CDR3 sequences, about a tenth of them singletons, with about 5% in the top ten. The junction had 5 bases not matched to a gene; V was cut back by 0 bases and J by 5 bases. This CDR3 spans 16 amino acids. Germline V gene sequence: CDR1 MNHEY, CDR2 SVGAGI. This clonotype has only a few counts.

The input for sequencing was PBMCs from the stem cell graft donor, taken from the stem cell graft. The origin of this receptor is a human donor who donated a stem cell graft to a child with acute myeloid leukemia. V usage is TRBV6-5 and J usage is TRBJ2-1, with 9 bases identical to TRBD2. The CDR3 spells CASSYSFGGGDNEQFF. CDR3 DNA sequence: TGTGCCAGCAGTTACTCCTTCGGCGGGGGGGACAATGAGCAGTTCTTC.